The rows below give T cell receptor beta chains drawn from one sample of a study of blood T cells in healthy people across ages. TCRdb passed the 5' RACE reads through MiXCR, listing each CDR3 protein once. The sample holds approximately 790,000 distinct CDR3 sequences, about 59% seen once. Material for sequencing was blood. All receptors derive from a man aged 25-40 years in good health. Both conserved end residues are part of each CDR3. The D gene is left open where the match is weak. Clone size is shown for a subset of rows, as once, few, many or a class of expanded clone.

DNA	CDR3	J	size	V	D
TGCGCCAGCAGCTGGGTAGTGGGACAGGGAGAGACCCAGTACTTC	CASSWVVGQGETQYF	TRBJ2-5	NA	TRBV5-1	TRBD1
TGCAGCGCCCAGATTAGCGGGGTCTCAGAGACCCAGTACTTC	CSAQISGVSETQYF	TRBJ2-5	NA	TRBV29-1	TRBD2
TGTGCCAGCGCCTTGAGGGTAGCGGGGAACAATGAGCAGTTCTTC	CASALRVAGNNEQFF	TRBJ2-1	few	TRBV28	TRBD2
TGTGCCAGCAGTGCACGCAGGGATGTGGGGAATGAGCAGTTCTTC	CASSARRDVGNEQFF	TRBJ2-1	NA	TRBV12-3/TRBV12-4	NA
TGCGCCAGCAGGTTGGCGGAGGACTATCTTTATGAGCAGTTCTTC	CASRLAEDYLYEQFF	TRBJ2-1	few	TRBV5-1	NA
TGTGCCAGCAGCCGAAGGTTCGCGGGGGGGCTCGGATCCTACAATGAGCAGTTCTTC	CASSRRFAGGLGSYNEQFF	TRBJ2-1	NA	TRBV7-8	TRBD2
TGTGCCAGCAGCCCAGCTCTGCAGGGCGCCTACTATGGCTACACCTTC	CASSPALQGAYYGYTF	TRBJ1-2	few	TRBV4-2	NA
TGTGCCAGCAGCTTGTTTCTAGCGAGCTACAATGAGCAGTTCTTC	CASSLFLASYNEQFF	TRBJ2-1	few	TRBV5-5	NA
TGCAGTGCTCCATTACCATCACAGGGTCGAGATGAGCAGTTCTTC	CSAPLPSQGRDEQFF	TRBJ2-1	NA	TRBV20-1	NA
TGTGCCACCAGCAGAGTAGCGCAGTACTCCTACGAGCAGTACTTC	CATSRVAQYSYEQYF	TRBJ2-7	NA	TRBV15	NA
TGTGCCACCAGTGATTTTACCGGGGCCAGCAATGAGCAGTTCTTC	CATSDFTGASNEQFF	TRBJ2-1	NA	TRBV24-1	NA
TGTGCCATCAGTGGTGGACAGGGGGCTTTTCAGCCCCAGCATTTT	CAISGGQGAFQPQHF	TRBJ1-5	NA	TRBV10-3	TRBD1
TGTGCCAGCAGTTACCTCAGCCGAGGGATGTCTCCTTACTACGAGCAGTACTTC	CASSYLSRGMSPYYEQYF	TRBJ2-7	NA	TRBV6-2/TRBV6-3	NA
TGTGCCAGCACTACCTCCTTAGACGGGCACAATGAGCAGTTCTTC	CASTTSLDGHNEQFF	TRBJ2-1	NA	TRBV6-2/TRBV6-3	NA
TGTGCCAGCAGCCCCGATGGGGGTAGCTACACCTTC	CASSPDGGSYTF	TRBJ1-2	NA	TRBV6-2/TRBV6-3	NA
TGTGCCAGCAGTGAATACGGGGCCCCTAAAGCTTACAATGAGCAGTTCTTC	CASSEYGAPKAYNEQFF	TRBJ2-1	NA	TRBV25-1	NA
TGCGCCAGCAGCCCCGGATATAGATCAGATACGCAGTATTTT	CASSPGYRSDTQYF	TRBJ2-3	NA	TRBV5-1	NA
TGTGCCAGCGGGGAAGCCGACTTGTCCTACAATGAGCAGTTCTTC	CASGEADLSYNEQFF	TRBJ2-1	NA	TRBV6-2/TRBV6-3	NA
TGTGCCAGCAGCTTTTCACAGGGGGCTCACTATGGCTACACCTTC	CASSFSQGAHYGYTF	TRBJ1-2	NA	TRBV7-2	TRBD1
TGTGCCAGCAGCTTGGACAGACCGGCGGAGCAGTTCTTC	CASSLDRPAEQFF	TRBJ2-1	NA	TRBV7-2	NA
TGTGCCAGCAGCTTTAGACACCTGACCTACGAGCAGTACTTC	CASSFRHLTYEQYF	TRBJ2-7	NA	TRBV5-6	NA
TGTGCCAGCAGTTACTCACATGAGAGACTCCAAGAGACCCAGTACTTC	CASSYSHERLQETQYF	TRBJ2-5	NA	TRBV6-2/TRBV6-3	NA
TGTGCCAGCAGCGTAGAGCCGGGGGGGTACTACAATGAGCAGTTCTTC	CASSVEPGGYYNEQFF	TRBJ2-1	NA	TRBV9	TRBD2
TGTGCCAGCAGATTATTAGCGGGGGGGTTCTACAATGAGCAGTTCTTC	CASRLLAGGFYNEQFF	TRBJ2-1	NA	TRBV11-2	TRBD2
TGTGCCAGCAGCTTAGCGGGCGGGACACGGGAGACCCAGTACTTC	CASSLAGGTRETQYF	TRBJ2-5	NA	TRBV7-6	NA
TGCAGCGTTGAGGGACTGGGAGGGGGTTCCTACGAGCAGTACTTC	CSVEGLGGGSYEQYF	TRBJ2-7	NA	TRBV29-1	NA
TGTGCCAGCAGCCAAGATGGGGATAGCGGGAATGAGCAGTTCTTC	CASSQDGDSGNEQFF	TRBJ2-1	NA	TRBV4-2	TRBD2
TGCAGCGTCCCCGGGACACAACGACCCATTCAGTACTTC	CSVPGTQRPIQYF	TRBJ2-4	NA	TRBV29-1	NA
TGCAGCGTTCCCTCAGGGACTAGCGGGGGAGCCGGGGAGCTGTTTTTT	CSVPSGTSGGAGELFF	TRBJ2-2	NA	TRBV29-1	TRBD2
TGCAGCGTTGACAGGGGAAAGACCGGGGAGCTGTTTTTT	CSVDRGKTGELFF	TRBJ2-2	once	TRBV29-1	NA
TGTGCCAGCAGTTTAGGTTTCAACGGGGAGACCCAGTACTTC	CASSLGFNGETQYF	TRBJ2-5	NA	TRBV12-3/TRBV12-4	NA
TGTGCCAGCAGCCCGGCGTCAGGCACTGAAGCTTTCTTT	CASSPASGTEAFF	TRBJ1-1	many	TRBV5-6	NA